This paragraph reports one T cell receptor beta chain. In germline, CDR1 is MNHNS, CDR2 SASEGT. The CDR3 loop spans 17 amino acids. The V and J ends lost 4 bases and 4 bases, in that order; junction bases with no gene match: 5. Methods used by the authors: Amplified reference gene primers provided the basis for estimating nucleated cell counts. Profiled with immunoSEQ multiplex PCR; TCRdb holds only in-frame clones, not every one. V and J calls and clone size follow that table, whereas D and trimming were derived from the DNA. The sample lists just over 150,000 clones, around 87% occurring once. These data belong to a study of blood T cell repertoires in COVID-19. Across the study: COVID-19 samples, acute and convalescent, were from the United States, Italy and Spain.

The clonotype was recovered from a woman aged 40-49 years with acute or convalescent COVID-19. The sequenced material came from peripheral blood. The rearrangement uses TRBV6-1 and TRBJ2-2; 14 nucleotides align to TRBD2. The CDR3 protein is CASSAGLAGDFTGELFF. The CDR3 coding sequence is TGTGCCAGCAGTGCGGGACTAGCGGGGGATTTCACCGGGGAGCTGTTTTTT.